This T cell receptor beta chain comes out of a study of post-analysis software for immune sequencing data. Study summary: Recorded subtypes: relapsing-remitting, secondary progressive, progressive-relapsing; some patients unannotated.

Unique-molecular-identifier-tagged TCR beta cDNA libraries were used. Between about 1 and 10 million T cells gave rise to some 490,000 cDNA molecules. TCRdb itself ran the PCR reads through MiXCR, one entry per CDR3 protein. The table includes 450,000 or so distinct CDR3 sequences, around 40% detected once. This CDR3 contains 15 residues. V lost 4 bases to trimming and J lost 2 bases, with 14 bases between them. CDR1 is SGHRS and CDR2 is YFSETQ in the germline V gene. The study, taken as a whole, reports: There was significantly lower normalized Chao1 diversity in multiple sclerosis patients than in controls. Patients used several TRBV segments, including TRBV5-6, TRBV5-1 and TRBV20-1, more often than controls. The F measure placed samples prepared in the same batch into strongly shared clusters.

A remark on this clonotype: The target antigen is unknown.

Sequencing was done on a sample of blood. The chain couples TRBV5-1 to TRBJ2-3; tentative D call: TRBD2 (5 bases). The receptor was derived from a girl aged 5 to 17 with multiple sclerosis. The CDR3 nucleotides read TGCGCCAGCAGCCCAGAGGGAGCGGCCACAGATACGCAGTATTTT. This sequence encodes CASSPEGAATDTQYF.